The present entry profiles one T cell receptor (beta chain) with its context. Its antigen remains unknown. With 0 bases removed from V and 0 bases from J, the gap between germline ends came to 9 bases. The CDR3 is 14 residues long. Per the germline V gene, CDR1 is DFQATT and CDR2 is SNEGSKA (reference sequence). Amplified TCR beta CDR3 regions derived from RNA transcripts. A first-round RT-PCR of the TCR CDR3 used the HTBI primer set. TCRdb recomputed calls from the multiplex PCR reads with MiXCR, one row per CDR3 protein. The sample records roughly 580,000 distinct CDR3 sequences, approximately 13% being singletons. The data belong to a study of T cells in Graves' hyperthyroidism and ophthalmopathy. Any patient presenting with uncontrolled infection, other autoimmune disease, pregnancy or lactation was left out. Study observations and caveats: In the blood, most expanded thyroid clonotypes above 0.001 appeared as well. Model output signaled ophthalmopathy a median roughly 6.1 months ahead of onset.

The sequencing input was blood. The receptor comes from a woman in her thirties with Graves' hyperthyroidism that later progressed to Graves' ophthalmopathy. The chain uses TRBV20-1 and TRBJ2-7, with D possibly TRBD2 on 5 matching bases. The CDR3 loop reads CSARDPGNSYEQYF. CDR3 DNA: TGCAGTGCTAGAGATCCCGGGAACTCCTACGAGCAGTACTTC.